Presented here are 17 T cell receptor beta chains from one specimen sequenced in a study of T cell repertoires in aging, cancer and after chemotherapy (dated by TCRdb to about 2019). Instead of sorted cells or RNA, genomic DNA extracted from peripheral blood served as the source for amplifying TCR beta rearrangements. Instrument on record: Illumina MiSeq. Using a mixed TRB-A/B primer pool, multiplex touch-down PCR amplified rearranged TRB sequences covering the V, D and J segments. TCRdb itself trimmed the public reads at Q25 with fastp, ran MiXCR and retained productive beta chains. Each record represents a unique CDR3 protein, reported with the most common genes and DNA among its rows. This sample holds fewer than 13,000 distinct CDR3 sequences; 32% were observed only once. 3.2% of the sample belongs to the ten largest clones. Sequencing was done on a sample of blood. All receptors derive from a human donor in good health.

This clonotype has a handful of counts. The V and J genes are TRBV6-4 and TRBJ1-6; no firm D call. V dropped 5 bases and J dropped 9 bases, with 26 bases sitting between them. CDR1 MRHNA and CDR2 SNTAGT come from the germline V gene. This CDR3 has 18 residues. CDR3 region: CASSPVGGAPFDGSPLHF. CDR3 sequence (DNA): TGTGCCAGCAGTCCAGTGGGTGGAGCCCCGTTCGATGGTTCACCCCTCCACTTT.

The CDR3 protein is CASSIFGTGGVFDGYTF. The CDR3 nucleotides read TGTGCCAGTAGTATATTCGGGACAGGGGGCGTCTTCGATGGCTACACCTTC. The chain links TRBV19 to TRBJ1-2; TRBD1 aligns across 12 bases. V lost 2 bases, J lost 6 bases, and 10 bases stayed unmatched. CDR3 size: 17 residues. Germline loops: CDR1 LNHDA, CDR2 SQIVND (reference sequence).

In nucleotides, the CDR3 is TGTGCCACCACCCTGGTGGGGGCGAATGAGCAGTTCTTC. Residues: CATTLVGANEQFF. The rearrangement joins TRBV24-1 to TRBJ2-1, with D perhaps matching TRBD1 (6 bases). The CDR3 has 13 residues. Germline V gene lookup returns CDR1 KGHDR and CDR2 SFDVKD. Trimming removed 8 bases at V and 7 bases at J, with 14 bases between.

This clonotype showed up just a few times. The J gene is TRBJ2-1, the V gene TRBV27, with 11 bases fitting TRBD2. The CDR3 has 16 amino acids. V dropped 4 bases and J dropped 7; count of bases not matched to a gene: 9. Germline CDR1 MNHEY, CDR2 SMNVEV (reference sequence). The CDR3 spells CASSSPRLAGLNEQFF. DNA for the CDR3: TGTGCCAGCAGTTCACCGAGACTAGCGGGACTGAATGAGCAGTTCTTC.

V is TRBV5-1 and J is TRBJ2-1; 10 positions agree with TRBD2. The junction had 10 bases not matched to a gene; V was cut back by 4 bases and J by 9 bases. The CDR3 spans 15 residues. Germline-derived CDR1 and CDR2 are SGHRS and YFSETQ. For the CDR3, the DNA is TGCGCCAGCAGCGTCAGCGGGAGGGATCATTTTGAGCAGTTCTTC. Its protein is CASSVSGRDHFEQFF.

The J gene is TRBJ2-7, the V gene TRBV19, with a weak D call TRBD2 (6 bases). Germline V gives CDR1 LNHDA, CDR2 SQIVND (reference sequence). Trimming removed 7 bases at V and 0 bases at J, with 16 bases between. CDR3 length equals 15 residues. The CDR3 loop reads CASKSAAGSSYEQYF. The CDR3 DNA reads TGTGCCAGTAAGTCTGCCGCGGGGAGCTCCTACGAGCAGTACTTC.

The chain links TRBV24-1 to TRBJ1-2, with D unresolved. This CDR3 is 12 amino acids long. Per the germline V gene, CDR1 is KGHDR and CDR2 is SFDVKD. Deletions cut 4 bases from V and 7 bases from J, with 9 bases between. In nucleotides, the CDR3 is TGTGCCACCAGTGACGGACTGAGTGGCTACACCTTC. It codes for CATSDGLSGYTF.

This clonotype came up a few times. This CDR3 is CASSSMSQGAYQPQHF. CDR3 nucleotide sequence: TGTGCCAGCAGTTCAATGTCGCAGGGCGCCTATCAGCCCCAGCATTTT. The rearrangement joins TRBV6-5 to TRBJ1-5, with D possibly TRBD1 on 5 matching bases. The germline CDR1 and CDR2 sequences are MNHEY and SVGAGI. The CDR3 spans 16 residues. The V end lost 4 bases, the J end lost 5 bases, and 18 bases lay between the germline ends.

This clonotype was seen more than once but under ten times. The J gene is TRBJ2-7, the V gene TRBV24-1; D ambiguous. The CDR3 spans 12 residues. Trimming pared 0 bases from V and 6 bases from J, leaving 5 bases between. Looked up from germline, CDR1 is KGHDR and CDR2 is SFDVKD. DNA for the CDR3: TGTGCCACCAGTGATTTGAACCTCGAGCAGTACTTC. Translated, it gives CATSDLNLEQYF.

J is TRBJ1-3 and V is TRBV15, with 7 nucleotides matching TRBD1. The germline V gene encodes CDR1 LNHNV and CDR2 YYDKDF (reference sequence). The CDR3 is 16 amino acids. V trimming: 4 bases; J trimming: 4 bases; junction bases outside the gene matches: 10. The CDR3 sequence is CATSTGGLRGGNTIYF. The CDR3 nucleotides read TGTGCCACCAGCACAGGCGGCCTCAGGGGGGGAAACACCATATATTTT.

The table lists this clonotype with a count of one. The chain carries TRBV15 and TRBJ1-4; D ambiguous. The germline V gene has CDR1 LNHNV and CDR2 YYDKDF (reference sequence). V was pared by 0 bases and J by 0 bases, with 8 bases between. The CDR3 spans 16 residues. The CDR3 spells CATSRDPRSTNEKLFF. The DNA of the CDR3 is TGTGCCACCAGCAGAGATCCTCGATCAACTAATGAAAAACTGTTTTTT.

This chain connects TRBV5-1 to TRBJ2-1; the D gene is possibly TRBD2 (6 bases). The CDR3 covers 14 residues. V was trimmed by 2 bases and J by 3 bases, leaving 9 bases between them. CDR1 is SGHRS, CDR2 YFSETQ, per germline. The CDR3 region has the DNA TGCGCCAGCAGCTTACGGGGGAACTACAATGAGCAGTTCTTC. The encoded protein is CASSLRGNYNEQFF. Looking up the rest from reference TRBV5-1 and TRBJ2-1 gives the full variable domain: KAGVTQTPRYLIKTRGQQVTLSCSPISGHRSVSWYQQTPGQGLQFLFEYFSETQRNKGNFPGRFSGRQFSNSRSEMNVSTLELGDSALYLCASSLRGNYNEQFFGPGTRLTVL.

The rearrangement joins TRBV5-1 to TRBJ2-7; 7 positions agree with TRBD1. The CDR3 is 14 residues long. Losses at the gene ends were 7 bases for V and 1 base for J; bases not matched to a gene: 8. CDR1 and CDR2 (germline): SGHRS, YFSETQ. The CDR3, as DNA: TGCGCCAGCGGCCGGGACAGTCTTTCCTACGAGCAGTACTTC. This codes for CASGRDSLSYEQYF.

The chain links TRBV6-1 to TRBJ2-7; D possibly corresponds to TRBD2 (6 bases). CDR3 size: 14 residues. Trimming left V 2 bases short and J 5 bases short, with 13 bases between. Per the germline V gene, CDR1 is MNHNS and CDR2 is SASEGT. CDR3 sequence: CASSERGAIHEQYF. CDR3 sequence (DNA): TGTGCCAGCAGTGAACGCGGGGCTATCCACGAGCAGTACTTC.

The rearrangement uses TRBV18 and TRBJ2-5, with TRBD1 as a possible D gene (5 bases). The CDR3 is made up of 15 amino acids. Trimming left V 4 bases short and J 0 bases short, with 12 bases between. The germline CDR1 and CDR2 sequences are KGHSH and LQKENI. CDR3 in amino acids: CASSLQGLNQETQYF. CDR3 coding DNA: TGTGCCAGCTCACTCCAGGGCTTAAACCAAGAGACCCAGTACTTC.

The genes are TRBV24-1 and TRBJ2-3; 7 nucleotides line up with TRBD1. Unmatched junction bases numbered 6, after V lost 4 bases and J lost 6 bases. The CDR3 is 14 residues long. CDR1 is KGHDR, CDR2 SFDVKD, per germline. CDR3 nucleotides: TGTGCCACCAGTGACCGGACAGGAGGCGATACGCAGTATTTT. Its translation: CATSDRTGGDTQYF.

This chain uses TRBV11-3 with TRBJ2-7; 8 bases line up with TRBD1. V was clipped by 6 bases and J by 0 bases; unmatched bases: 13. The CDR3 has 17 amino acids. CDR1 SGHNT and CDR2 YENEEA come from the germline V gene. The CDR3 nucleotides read TGTGCCAGCAGTTCGGGGACAGGTAGTCTAAGCTCCTACGAGCAGTACTTC. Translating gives CASSSGTGSLSSYEQYF.